This T cell receptor (beta chain) was found in a study of human T cells and chemical hapten exposure. Overall study: Per-sample TCR yield variation was attributed mainly to small pooled library volume differences. Study results and caveats: TCRs exceeding 1 in 1000 frequency stayed unchanged with DPC sensitization.

In germline, CDR1 is SGHAT, CDR2 FQNNGV. This CDR3 spans 13 amino acids. J was trimmed by 10 bases and V by 5 bases; bases with no gene match: 4. Remarks on this clonotype: Its antigen is unknown.

Stated time point: patch test 2, 6 weeks after DPC sensitization. Treatment specified: therapeutic diphenylcyclopropenone sensitization with weekly scalp DPC. Prior to application of each patch test, blood was drawn. TCRdb called the RACE reads again in MiXCR, with one record for every CDR3 protein. The sample includes about 140,000 distinct CDR3 sequences, 10% to 15% of them seen just once. This specimen consisted of whole blood, obtained in connection with sensitization to the hapten diphenylcyclopropenone (DPC). V is TRBV11-2 and J is TRBJ1-6, with 8 bases that match TRBD1. The source of this sequence is a woman aged 45 to 65 with alopecia areata. Some clones in this sample may be carry-over from other donors' samples. The CDR3 DNA sequence: TGTGCCAGCAGCCTGACAGGGGCATCACCCCTCCACTTT. Protein product: CASSLTGASPLHF.